A single sample is the source of the 26 T cell receptor beta chains below, sequenced in a study of blood T cell repertoires in COVID-19. Assay used: immunoSEQ multiplex PCR; TCRdb lists only in-frame clones, some missing. The sample yields under 55,000 clones, 60% to 80% seen once. Specimen: PBMCs or T cells enriched from blood (not recorded which). Receptors were obtained from a woman aged 45 to 65 with acute COVID-19.

The rearrangement uses TRBV5-1 and TRBJ1-2, with TRBD1 identical over 10 bases. V trimming: 0 bases; J trimming: 8 bases; junction bases outside the gene matches: 7. The CDR3 has 15 residues. Germline values: CDR1 SGHRS, CDR2 YFSETQ. CDR3 coding DNA: TGCGCCAGCAGCTTGGCCGGGACAGGGGCCTTCGGCTACACCTTC. This gives the protein CASSLAGTGAFGYTF.

This chain uses TRBV19 with TRBJ1-1; the D gene is possibly TRBD1 (5 bases). Germline V CDR1 and CDR2: LNHDA, SQIVND (reference sequence). V dropped 3 bases and J dropped 4 bases, with 15 bases sitting between them. The CDR3 has 15 residues. In DNA form, the CDR3 reads TGTGCCAGTAGTATCTGGGAGGGGAGGGGCACTGAAGCTTTCTTT. It encodes CASSIWEGRGTEAFF. Complete variable domain (other parts from reference TRBV19 and TRBJ1-1): DGGITQSPKYLFRKEGQNVTLSCEQNLNHDAMYWYRQDPGQGLRLIYYSQIVNDFQKGDIAEGYSVSREKKESFPLTVTSAQKNPTAFYLCASSIWEGRGTEAFFGQGTRLTVV.

This clone has a handful of counts. V gene TRBV4-1 combines with J gene TRBJ1-5, with D hard to call. Trimming took 1 base from V and 0 from J, leaving 10 bases between them. The CDR3 extends over 16 amino acids. Germline CDR1 is MGHRA and CDR2 is YSYEKL. The chain's CDR3 is CASSQVPVYSNQPQHF. The CDR3 nucleotides are TGCGCCAGCAGCCAAGTCCCAGTTTATAGCAATCAGCCCCAGCATTTT.

The chain combines TRBV7-3 with TRBJ2-3; 8 bases agree with TRBD2. V trimming: 2 bases; J trimming: 1 base; junction bases outside the gene matches: 5. The CDR3 extends over 16 amino acids. CDR1 is SGHTA, CDR2 FQGTGA, per germline. The CDR3 DNA reads TGTGCCAGCAGCTTAGGGTTAGCGGGGCGCACAGATACGCAGTATTTT. Residues: CASSLGLAGRTDTQYF.

As DNA, the CDR3 is TGTGCCAGCAGCTTAGATCCGGGGGTACGGGACGGCTACACCTTC. It yields the protein CASSLDPGVRDGYTF. V usage is TRBV11-3 and J usage is TRBJ1-2; D is possibly TRBD1 (5 bases). There are 15 residues in the CDR3. CDR1 is SGHNT, CDR2 YENEEA, per germline. The germline V and J ends were trimmed by 0 bases and 8 bases, with 16 bases remaining between them.

This chain uses TRBV25-1 with TRBJ1-2, with a weak D call TRBD1 (6 bases). The CDR3 length is 16 residues. The ends were cut back, 3 bases at V and 8 bases at J, with 22 bases in the middle. Germline CDR1 reads MGHDK; CDR2 reads SYGVNS. The CDR3 nucleotides read TGTGCCAGCAGTGACCCTCGGAGTGGGGGCTTGGAAGGCTACACCTTC. Its protein product is CASSDPRSGGLEGYTF.

This clone has only a few counts. The chain is built from TRBV27 and TRBJ1-1; 10 nucleotides line up with TRBD1. The germline V gene has CDR1 MNHEY and CDR2 SMNVEV (reference sequence). After removal of 4 bases from V and 3 bases from J, the junction contained 8 bases not matched to a gene. This CDR3 is 16 amino acids long. The CDR3 is CASSSLPTGGDTEAFF. The CDR3 nucleotides read TGTGCCAGCAGTTCCCTCCCGACAGGGGGCGACACTGAAGCTTTCTTT.

J is TRBJ2-5 and V is TRBV18; TRBD1 aligns across 8 bases. The CDR3 totals 16 residues. Germline-derived CDR1 and CDR2 are KGHSH and LQKENI. With V trimmed by 2 bases and J by 1 base, 6 bases remained unmatched. The CDR3 nucleotides are TGTGCCAGCTCACCAGTGCAGGGGGCTACCCAAGAGACCCAGTACTTC. Translated, it gives CASSPVQGATQETQYF. The variable domain in full, with the rest retrieved from reference TRBV18 and TRBJ2-5, is NAGVMQNPRHLVRRRGQEARLRCSPMKGHSHVYWYRQLPEEGLKFMVYLQKENIIDESGMPKERFSAEFPKEGPSILRIQQVVRGDSAAYFCASSPVQGATQETQYFGPGTRLLVL.

This sequence joins TRBV7-3 and TRBJ2-1; D perhaps matches TRBD2 (6 bases). Trimming took off 1 base at V and 9 bases at J, with 19 bases between the two ends. The CDR3 has 16 residues. Looked up from germline, CDR1 is SGHTA and CDR2 is FQGTGA. CDR3: CASSLSPGRGVPEQFF. For the CDR3, the DNA is TGTGCCAGCAGCTTAAGTCCGGGGCGGGGAGTTCCTGAGCAGTTCTTC.

This chain links TRBV27 with TRBJ1-6, with D maybe TRBD1 (6 bases). Germline values: CDR1 MNHEY, CDR2 SMNVEV (reference sequence). The CDR3 sequence is 17 residues long. V lost 4 bases to trimming and J lost 6 bases, with 19 bases between them. The CDR3 bases are TGTGCCAGCAGTTCTTCCGCCGACGGGACACCTAATTCACCCCTCCACTTT. Translating it yields CASSSSADGTPNSPLHF.

J is TRBJ2-3 and V is TRBV5-1, with a possible D match to TRBD2 (5 bases). The V gene's germline CDR1 is SGHRS and CDR2 YFSETQ. The CDR3 has 15 amino acids. Trimming cost V 0 bases and J 2 bases, with 10 bases left between them. The CDR3 DNA is TGCGCCAGCAGCTTGGACGGGGTCTTCACAGATACGCAGTATTTT. Its translation is CASSLDGVFTDTQYF.

The chain has TRBV10-1 and TRBJ1-5, with 9 bases lining up with TRBD1. The ends lost 9 bases at V and 7 bases at J; junction bases unmatched: 13. The CDR3 covers 15 residues. CDR1 WNHNN and CDR2 SYGVQD come from the germline V gene (reference sequence). CDR3 sequence: CARFSRTGVAQPQHF. CDR3 nucleotide sequence: TGCGCCAGATTTTCGAGGACAGGGGTGGCACAGCCCCAGCATTTT.

In its sample, this clone was seen a few times. The chain employs TRBV2 and TRBJ2-5; 10 nucleotides align to TRBD2. V was pared by 6 bases and J by 4 bases, with 20 bases of the junction left unmatched. CDR1 is SNHLY, CDR2 FYNNEI, per germline. The CDR3 contains 19 residues. CDR3 nucleotide sequence: TGTGCCAGCAGCCCAGCCTGGCTAGCGGGGGCCGGGATAGGAGAGACCCAGTACTTC. It encodes CASSPAWLAGAGIGETQYF. Full variable domain (remainder filled in from reference TRBV2 and TRBJ2-5): EPEVTQTPSHQVTQMGQEVILRCVPISNHLYFYWYRQILGQKVEFLVSFYNNEISEKSEIFDDQFSVERPDGSNFTLKIRSTKLEDSAMYFCASSPAWLAGAGIGETQYFGPGTRLLVL.

This clone was detected only a few times. The rearrangement joins TRBV20-1 to TRBJ2-7; no firm D call. Per germline, CDR1 DFQATT and CDR2 SNEGSKA (reference sequence). V lost 6 bases and J 5 bases, leaving 11 bases between the germline ends. The CDR3 has 11 residues. Here the CDR3 DNA reads TGCAGTGCCCTTCTTCGGGACGAGCAGTACTTC. Residues: CSALLRDEQYF.

The chain joins TRBV30 to TRBJ1-2; possibly TRBD1 for D (6 bases). Trimming stripped 2 bases from V and 5 bases from J, with 6 bases between. The CDR3 has 11 amino acids. Germline assignment: CDR1 GTSNPN and CDR2 SVGIG (reference sequence). CDR3 sequence (DNA): TGTGCCTGGAGTCAGGGGTATGGCTACACCTTC. Protein: CAWSQGYGYTF.

This clone appeared once. The CDR3 DNA reads TGTGCCACCAGCAGAGCACGCGGCGGCTACACCTTC. This codes for CATSRARGGYTF. The gene calls are TRBV15 and TRBJ1-2; D unclear. The CDR3 has 12 residues. Trimming stripped 1 base from V and 8 bases from J, with 8 bases between. Germline V gene lookup returns CDR1 LNHNV and CDR2 YYDKDF (reference sequence).

The gene calls are TRBV7-9 and TRBJ2-1; 8 nucleotides line up with TRBD2. This CDR3 comprises 15 residues. The germline CDR1 and CDR2 sequences are SEHNR and FQNEAQ (reference sequence). Trimming removed 5 bases from V and 7 bases from J; junction bases left unmatched: 10. CDR3 amino acids: CASSHLSGGRNEQFF. CDR3 nucleotides: TGTGCCAGCAGCCATTTGAGCGGGGGCCGAAATGAGCAGTTCTTC.

The sample holds many counts of this clone. The V call is TRBV9, the J call TRBJ1-5; 8 bases agree with TRBD1. This CDR3 spans 19 amino acids. Germline V gene sequence: CDR1 SGDLS, CDR2 YYNGEE. Trimming cost V 0 bases and J 0 bases; bases outside gene matches: 11. As DNA, the CDR3 is TGTGCCAGCAGCGTAGTAGGGGGACAGGTTGTCCTTAGCAATCAGCCCCAGCATTTT. This translates into CASSVVGGQVVLSNQPQHF.

This rearrangement joins TRBV29-1 to TRBJ2-2; 13 bases are a match to TRBD2. The CDR3 loop spans 15 amino acids. Germline CDR1 reads SQVTM; CDR2 reads ANQGSEA. The V segment lost 5 bases and the J segment 7 bases; nucleotides outside the gene matches: 7. The CDR3 here is CSVPTSGGHGGELFF. In DNA form, the CDR3 reads TGCAGCGTTCCGACTAGCGGGGGGCATGGCGGGGAGCTGTTTTTT.

V is TRBV2 and J is TRBJ1-2; tentative D call: TRBD1 (6 bases). This CDR3 comprises 14 residues. Germline V gene lookup returns CDR1 SNHLY and CDR2 FYNNEI. With 6 bases removed from V and 4 bases from J, the gap between germline ends came to 15 bases. The CDR3 DNA reads as TGTGCCAGCAGACTTACAGGGTCTAGCTATGGCTACACCTTC. Translation gives CASRLTGSSYGYTF.

This chain uses TRBV29-1 with TRBJ2-1; 8 bases are a match to TRBD1. This CDR3 contains 14 residues. Germline CDR1 is SQVTM and CDR2 is ANQGSEA. The J segment lost 9 bases and the V segment lost 4 bases, leaving 11 bases of the junction unmatched. CDR3 DNA sequence: TGCAGCGTTGTAGGGACTCCTACAGGGGGTGAGCAGTTCTTC. Amino acid sequence: CSVVGTPTGGEQFF.

The V and J genes are TRBV13 and TRBJ2-3; 13 bases match TRBD2. Germline CDR1 and CDR2: PRHDT and FYEKMQ (reference sequence). Trimming took 4 bases from V and 4 from J; bases not matched to a gene: 11. The CDR3 runs to 18 residues. CDR3 sequence: CASSSGTSGAYGPDTQYF. CDR3 DNA: TGTGCCAGCAGCTCCGGGACTAGCGGGGCCTACGGCCCAGATACGCAGTATTTT.

The chain is built from TRBV25-1 and TRBJ2-7; D gene uncertain. This CDR3 spans 14 amino acids. Trimming removed 3 bases at V and 2 bases at J, with 11 bases between. The germline gives CDR1 MGHDK, CDR2 SYGVNS. The CDR3, as DNA: TGTGCCAGCAGTGACTCCCCAGTTACCTACGAGCAGTACTTC. Protein: CASSDSPVTYEQYF.

This chain uses TRBV3-1 (or the pseudogene TRBV3-2) with TRBJ2-7; TRBD1 agrees at 7 bases. Trimming cost V 1 base and J 3 bases; bases outside gene matches: 15. Germline V lookup: CDR1 LGHDT, CDR2 YNNKEL (reference sequence). The CDR3 is made up of 18 amino acids. CDR3 sequence: CASSQVGGPRDGVYEQYF. The CDR3 bases are TGTGCCAGCAGCCAAGTAGGGGGCCCCCGGGACGGGGTCTACGAGCAGTACTTC.

The chain links TRBV5-4 to TRBJ2-2; TRBD1 might be the D (5 bases). Germline V gene data show CDR1 as SGHNT and CDR2 as YYREEE (reference sequence). Trimming shortened V by 4 bases and J by 6 bases, and 10 bases separated the two germline ends. This CDR3 spans 13 amino acids. The CDR3: CASSAQGPGELFF. CDR3 nucleotide sequence: TGTGCCAGCAGCGCCCAGGGCCCCGGGGAGCTGTTTTTT.

As DNA, the CDR3 is TGTGCCAGCAGTTTATCGGGGGTAAACTATGGCTACACCTTC. It translates to CASSLSGVNYGYTF. V is TRBV28 and J is TRBJ1-2, with D possibly matching TRBD1 (5 bases). The CDR3 is 14 residues long. V was pared by 1 base and J by 2 bases, with 8 bases between. CDR1 and CDR2 (germline): MDHEN, SYDVKM.